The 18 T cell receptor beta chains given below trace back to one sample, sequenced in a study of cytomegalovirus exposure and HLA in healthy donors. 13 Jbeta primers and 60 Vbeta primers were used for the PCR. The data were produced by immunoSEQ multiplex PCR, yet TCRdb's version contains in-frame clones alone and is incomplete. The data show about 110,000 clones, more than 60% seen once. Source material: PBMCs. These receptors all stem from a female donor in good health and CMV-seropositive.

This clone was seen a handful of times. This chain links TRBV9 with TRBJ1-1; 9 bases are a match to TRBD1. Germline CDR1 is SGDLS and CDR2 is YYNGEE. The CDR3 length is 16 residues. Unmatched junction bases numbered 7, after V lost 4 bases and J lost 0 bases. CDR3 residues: CASSPQGATLNTEAFF. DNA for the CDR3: TGTGCCAGCAGCCCACAGGGGGCCACACTGAACACTGAAGCTTTCTTT. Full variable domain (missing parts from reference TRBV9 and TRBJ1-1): DSGVTQTPKHLITATGQRVTLRCSPRSGDLSVYWYQQSLDQGLQFLIQYYNGEERAKGNILERFSAQQFPDLHSELNLSSLELGDSALYFCASSPQGATLNTEAFFGQGTRLTVV.

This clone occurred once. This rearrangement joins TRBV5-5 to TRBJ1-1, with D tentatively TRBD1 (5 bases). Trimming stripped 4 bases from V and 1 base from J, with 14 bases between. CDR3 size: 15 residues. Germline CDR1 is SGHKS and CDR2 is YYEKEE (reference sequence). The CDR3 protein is CASSPRQFRNTEAFF. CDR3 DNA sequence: TGTGCCAGCAGCCCAAGACAGTTTCGGAACACTGAAGCTTTCTTT.

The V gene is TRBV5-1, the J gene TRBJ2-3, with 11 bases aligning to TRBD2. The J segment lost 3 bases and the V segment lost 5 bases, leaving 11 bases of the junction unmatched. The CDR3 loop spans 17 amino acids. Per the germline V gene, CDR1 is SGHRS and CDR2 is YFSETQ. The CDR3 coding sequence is TGCGCCAGCAGGAGTGGTAGCGGGAGGGCCTTGACAGATACGCAGTATTTT. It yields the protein CASRSGSGRALTDTQYF.

CDR3: CASSSGTGANIQYF. The DNA of the CDR3 is TGTGCCAGCAGCTCAGGGACAGGGGCGAACATTCAGTACTTC. This chain connects TRBV7-3 to TRBJ2-4; the match to TRBD1 covers 10 bases. The junction had 4 bases not matched to a gene; V was cut back by 4 bases and J by 7 bases. Germline V gene lookup returns CDR1 SGHTA and CDR2 FQGTGA. The CDR3 is 14 residues long.

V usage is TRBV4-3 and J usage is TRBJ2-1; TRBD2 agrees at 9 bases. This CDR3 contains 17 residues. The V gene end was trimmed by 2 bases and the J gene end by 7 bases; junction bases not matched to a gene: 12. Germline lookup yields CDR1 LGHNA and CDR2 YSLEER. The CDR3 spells CASSQTGRLAVRNEQFF. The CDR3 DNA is TGCGCCAGCAGCCAAACGGGCCGACTAGCGGTGAGGAATGAGCAGTTCTTC.

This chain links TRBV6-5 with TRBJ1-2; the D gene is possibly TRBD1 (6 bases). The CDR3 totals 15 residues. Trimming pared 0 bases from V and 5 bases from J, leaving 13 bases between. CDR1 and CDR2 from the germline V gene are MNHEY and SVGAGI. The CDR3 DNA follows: TGTGCCAGCAGTTACTCGAAGGGAGGGGGGTATGGCTACACCTTC. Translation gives CASSYSKGGGYGYTF.

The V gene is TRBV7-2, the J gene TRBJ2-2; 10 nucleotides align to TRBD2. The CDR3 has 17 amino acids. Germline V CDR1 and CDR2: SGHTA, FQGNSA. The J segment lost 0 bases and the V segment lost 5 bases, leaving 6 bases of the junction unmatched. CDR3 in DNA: TGTGCCAGCAGCGCCCGGACTAGCGGCGCGAACACCGGGGAGCTGTTTTTT. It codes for CASSARTSGANTGELFF.

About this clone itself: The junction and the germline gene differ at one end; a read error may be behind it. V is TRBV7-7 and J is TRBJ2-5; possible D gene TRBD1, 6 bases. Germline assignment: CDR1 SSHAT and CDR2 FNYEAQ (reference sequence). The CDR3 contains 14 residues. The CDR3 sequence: CASSQTGHQETQYF. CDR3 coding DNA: TGTGCTAGCAGCCAGACAGGACATCAAGAGACCCAGTACTTC.

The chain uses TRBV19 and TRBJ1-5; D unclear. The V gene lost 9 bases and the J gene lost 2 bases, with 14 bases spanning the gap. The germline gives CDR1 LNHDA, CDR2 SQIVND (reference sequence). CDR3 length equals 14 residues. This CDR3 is CASSRREGNQPQHF. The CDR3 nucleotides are TGTGCCAGCAGCCGGAGGGAAGGCAATCAGCCCCAGCATTTT. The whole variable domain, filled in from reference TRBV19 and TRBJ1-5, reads DGGITQSPKYLFRKEGQNVTLSCEQNLNHDAMYWYRQDPGQGLRLIYYSQIVNDFQKGDIAEGYSVSREKKESFPLTVTSAQKNPTAFYLCASSRREGNQPQHFGDGTRLSIL.

In DNA, the CDR3 is TGTGCCAGTAGCGGAAGCCAAATGACAACCTTCCACTTT. Amino acids: CASSGSQMTTFHF. The rearrangement joins TRBV19 to TRBJ1-6; D remains unclear. Looked up from germline, CDR1 is LNHDA and CDR2 is SQIVND (reference sequence). Between the trimmed V and J ends, which lost 6 bases and 17 bases, there was a span of 20 bases. There are 13 residues in the CDR3.

The CDR3 bases are TGTGCCAGCAGCTTAGAGAGAGAGGGTGGCAAGGCTCACTACGAGCAGTACTTC. Its translation is CASSLEREGGKAHYEQYF. The chain employs TRBV7-4 and TRBJ2-7, with D possibly matching TRBD2 (5 bases). Between the trimmed V and J ends, which lost 1 base and 3 bases, there was a span of 22 bases. CDR3 length equals 18 residues. Germline V gene data show CDR1 as SGHVT and CDR2 as SQSDAQ.

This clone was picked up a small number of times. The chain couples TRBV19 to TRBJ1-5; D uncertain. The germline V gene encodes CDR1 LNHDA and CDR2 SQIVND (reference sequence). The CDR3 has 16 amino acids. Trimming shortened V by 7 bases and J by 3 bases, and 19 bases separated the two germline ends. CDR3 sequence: CASIESPGRNNQPQHF. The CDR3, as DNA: TGTGCCAGTATCGAATCCCCCGGGAGAAACAATCAGCCCCAGCATTTT. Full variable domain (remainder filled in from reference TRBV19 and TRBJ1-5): DGGITQSPKYLFRKEGQNVTLSCEQNLNHDAMYWYRQDPGQGLRLIYYSQIVNDFQKGDIAEGYSVSREKKESFPLTVTSAQKNPTAFYLCASIESPGRNNQPQHFGDGTRLSIL.

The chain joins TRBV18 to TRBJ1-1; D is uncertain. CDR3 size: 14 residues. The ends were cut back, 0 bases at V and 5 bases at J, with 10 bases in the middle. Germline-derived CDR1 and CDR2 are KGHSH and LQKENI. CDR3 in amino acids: CASSPPTGMTEAFF. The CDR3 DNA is TGTGCCAGCTCACCACCAACCGGGATGACTGAAGCTTTCTTT.

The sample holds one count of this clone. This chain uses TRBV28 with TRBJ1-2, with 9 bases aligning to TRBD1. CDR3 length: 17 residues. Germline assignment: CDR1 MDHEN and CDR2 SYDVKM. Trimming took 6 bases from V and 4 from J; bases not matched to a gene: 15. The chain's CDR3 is CASSEPSGTGSAYGYTF. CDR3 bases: TGTGCCAGCAGCGAACCCTCCGGGACAGGGAGCGCCTATGGCTACACCTTC.

The CDR3 nucleotides read TGTGCCAGCAGCCTAGGAGGGGCGGGGAAATCCTACGAGCAGTACTTC. This encodes CASSLGGAGKSYEQYF. This chain joins TRBV14 and TRBJ2-7; D is possibly TRBD2 (6 bases). From germline, CDR1 is SGHDN and CDR2 FVKESK. This CDR3 region has 16 residues. Trimming took 4 bases from V and 1 from J, leaving 17 bases between them.

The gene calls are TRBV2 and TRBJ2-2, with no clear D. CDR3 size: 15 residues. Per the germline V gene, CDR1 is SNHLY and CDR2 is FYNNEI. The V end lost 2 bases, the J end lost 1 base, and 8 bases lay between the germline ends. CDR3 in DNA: TGTGCCAGCAGTGAACGGCGGCAGAACACCGGGGAGCTGTTTTTT. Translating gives CASSERRQNTGELFF.

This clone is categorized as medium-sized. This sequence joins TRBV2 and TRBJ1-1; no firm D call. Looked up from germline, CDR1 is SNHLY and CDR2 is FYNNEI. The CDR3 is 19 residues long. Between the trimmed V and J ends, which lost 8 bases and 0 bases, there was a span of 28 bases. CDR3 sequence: CASPISSPTNVPMNTEAFF. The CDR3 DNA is TGTGCCAGCCCGATTAGTTCGCCAACGAACGTTCCGATGAACACTGAAGCTTTCTTT.

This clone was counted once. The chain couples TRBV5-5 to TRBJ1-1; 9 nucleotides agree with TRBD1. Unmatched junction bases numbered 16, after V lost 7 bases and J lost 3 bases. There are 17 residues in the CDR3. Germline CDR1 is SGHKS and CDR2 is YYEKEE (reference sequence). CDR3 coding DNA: TGTGCCAGCGCCCCCGGGACAGGGAGTAACCGGTACACTGAAGCTTTCTTT. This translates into CASAPGTGSNRYTEAFF.